This T cell receptor beta chain was captured in a study of T cells expressing NK-cell markers. Study-level points and caveats: Leadership of the CD3+CD56-NKG2C+ fraction also belonged to these clonotypes in several donors. HCMV specificity of expanded NKG2C+ T cell clones remained unclear.

Points on this clonotype: Its antigen remains unidentified.

The length of the CDR3 is 16 residues. The TCR beta cDNA came from 5'RACE template switching with UMIs. TCRdb re-called the 5' RACE reads and shows each CDR3 protein once, DNA omitted. There are some 280,000 distinct CDR3 sequences in the sample, with approximately 0.41% held by the top ten. The TCR originated in a man between 18 and 29 years old in good health. The J gene is TRBJ2-1, the V gene TRBV12-3 or TRBV12-4; TCRdb indicates TRBD2, and absent DNA this call remains unverified. The sample was blood T cells: a sorted CD56 or NKG2C T cell subset, CD4+ or CD8+ T cells, or bulk PBMC T cells (not recorded which). CDR3: CASSPPGIAGMNEQFF.